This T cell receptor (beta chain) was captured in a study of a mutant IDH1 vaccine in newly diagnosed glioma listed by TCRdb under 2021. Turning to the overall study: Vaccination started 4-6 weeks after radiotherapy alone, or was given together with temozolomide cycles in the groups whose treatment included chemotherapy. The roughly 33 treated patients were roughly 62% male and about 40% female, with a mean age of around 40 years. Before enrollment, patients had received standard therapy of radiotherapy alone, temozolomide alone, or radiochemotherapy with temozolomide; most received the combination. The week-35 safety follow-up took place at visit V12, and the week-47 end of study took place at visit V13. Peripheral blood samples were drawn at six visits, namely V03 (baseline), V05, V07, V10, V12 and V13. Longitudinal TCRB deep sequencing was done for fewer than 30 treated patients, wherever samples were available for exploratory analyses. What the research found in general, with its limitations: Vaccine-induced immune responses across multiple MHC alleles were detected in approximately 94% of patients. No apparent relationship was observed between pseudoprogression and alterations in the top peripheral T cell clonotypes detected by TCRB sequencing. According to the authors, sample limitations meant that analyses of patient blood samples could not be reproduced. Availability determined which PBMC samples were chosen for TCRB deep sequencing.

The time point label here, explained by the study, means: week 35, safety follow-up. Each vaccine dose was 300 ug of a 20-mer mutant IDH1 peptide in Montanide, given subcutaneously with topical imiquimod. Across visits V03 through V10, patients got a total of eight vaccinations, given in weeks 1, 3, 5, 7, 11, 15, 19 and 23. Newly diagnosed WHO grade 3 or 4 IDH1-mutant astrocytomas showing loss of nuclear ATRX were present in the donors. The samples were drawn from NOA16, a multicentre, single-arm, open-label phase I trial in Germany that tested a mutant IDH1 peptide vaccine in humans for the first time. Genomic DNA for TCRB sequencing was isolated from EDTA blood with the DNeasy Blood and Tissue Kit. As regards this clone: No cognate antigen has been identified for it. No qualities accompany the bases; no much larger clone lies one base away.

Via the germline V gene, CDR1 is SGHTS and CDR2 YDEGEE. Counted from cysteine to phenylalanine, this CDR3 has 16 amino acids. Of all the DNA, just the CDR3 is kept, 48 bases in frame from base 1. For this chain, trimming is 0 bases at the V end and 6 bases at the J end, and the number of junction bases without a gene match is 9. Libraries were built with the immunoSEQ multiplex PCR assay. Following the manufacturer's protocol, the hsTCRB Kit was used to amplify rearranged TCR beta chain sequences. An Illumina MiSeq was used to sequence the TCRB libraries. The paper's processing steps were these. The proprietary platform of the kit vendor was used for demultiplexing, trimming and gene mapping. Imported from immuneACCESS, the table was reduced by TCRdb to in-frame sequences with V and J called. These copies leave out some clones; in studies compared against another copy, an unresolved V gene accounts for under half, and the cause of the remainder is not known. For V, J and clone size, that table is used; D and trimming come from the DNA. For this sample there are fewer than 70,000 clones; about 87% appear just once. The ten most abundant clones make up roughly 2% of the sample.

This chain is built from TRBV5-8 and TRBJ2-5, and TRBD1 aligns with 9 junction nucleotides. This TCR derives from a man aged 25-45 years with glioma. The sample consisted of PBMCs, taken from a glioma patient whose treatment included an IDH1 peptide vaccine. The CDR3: CASSLAWDRVEKTQYF. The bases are TGTGCCAGCAGCTTGGCCTGGGACAGGGTCGAGAAGACCCAGTACTTC.